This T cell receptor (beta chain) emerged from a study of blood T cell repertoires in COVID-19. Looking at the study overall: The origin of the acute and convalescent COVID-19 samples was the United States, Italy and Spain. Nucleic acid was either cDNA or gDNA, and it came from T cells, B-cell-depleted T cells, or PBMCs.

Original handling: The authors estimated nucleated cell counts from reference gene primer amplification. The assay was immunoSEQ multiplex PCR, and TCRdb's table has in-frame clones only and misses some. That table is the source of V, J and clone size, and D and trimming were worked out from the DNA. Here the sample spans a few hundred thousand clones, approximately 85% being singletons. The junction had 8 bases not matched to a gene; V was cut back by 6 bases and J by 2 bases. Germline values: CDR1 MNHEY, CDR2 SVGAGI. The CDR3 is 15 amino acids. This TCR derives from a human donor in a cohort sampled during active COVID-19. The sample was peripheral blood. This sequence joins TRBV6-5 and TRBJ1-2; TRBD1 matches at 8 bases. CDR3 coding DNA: TGTGCCAGCAGATCGGACAGGGTGACGAACTATGGCTACACCTTC. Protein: CASRSDRVTNYGYTF.